Listed below are T cell receptor beta chains from one sample, sequenced in a study of T-cell memory formation after mild COVID-19. TCRdb re-analysed the 5' RACE reads in MiXCR, keeping a single row per CDR3 protein. The sample has 25,000 to 35,000 distinct CDR3 sequences, approximately 21% seen once. Sequencing was done on a sample of PBMCs or a T cell subset sorted from them (not recorded which). Receptor source: an adult who had mild COVID-19 (a few samples of this study predate the infection). Cell type and time point are not known. Each CDR3 is given with its conserved first and last residue. The order of the fields is V gene, D gene, clone size, J gene, CDR3 protein, CDR3 DNA. The D gene is left open where the match is weak. Not all rows give a size; the values are once, few, many and, for expanded clones, a class.

V: TRBV5-1
D: -
size: many
J: TRBJ2-5
CDR3: CASSPSVRGAGETQYF
DNA: -

V: TRBV11-3
D: -
size: many
J: TRBJ2-3
CDR3: CASSLDMGTDTQYF
DNA: TGTGCCAGCAGCTTAGATATGGGCACAGATACGCAGTATTTT

V: TRBV20-1
D: -
size: many
J: TRBJ2-5
CDR3: CSARGTAIETQYF
DNA: TGCAGTGCTAGAGGGACAGCGATAGAGACCCAGTACTTC

V: TRBV9
D: TRBD2
size: -
J: TRBJ2-5
CDR3: CASSVFGLAPATETQYF
DNA: TGTGCCAGCAGCGTATTCGGACTAGCGCCCGCGACAGAGACCCAGTACTTC

V: TRBV4-2
D: TRBD1
size: many
J: TRBJ2-5
CDR3: CASSQKTGGKPWGETQYF
DNA: TGTGCCAGCAGCCAGAAGACAGGGGGCAAACCCTGGGGGGAGACCCAGTACTTC

V: TRBV12-3/TRBV12-4
D: -
size: many
J: TRBJ1-1
CDR3: CASKPGVNTEAFF
DNA: TGTGCCAGCAAACCGGGGGTGAACACTGAAGCTTTCTTT

V: TRBV2
D: -
size: many
J: TRBJ2-3
CDR3: CASRGALHSDTQYF
DNA: TGTGCCAGCAGGGGGGCACTCCATTCAGATACGCAGTATTTT

V: TRBV5-5
D: TRBD1
size: many
J: TRBJ1-2
CDR3: CASSDEEGGINYGYTF
DNA: TGTGCCAGCAGCGACGAGGAAGGGGGCATTAACTATGGCTACACCTTC

V: TRBV6-2/TRBV6-3
D: -
size: many
J: TRBJ1-1
CDR3: CASSPHGKNTEAFF
DNA: TGTGCCAGCAGTCCCCACGGAAAGAACACTGAAGCTTTCTTT

V: TRBV6-5
D: -
size: many
J: TRBJ1-3
CDR3: CAGPFGSGNTIYF
DNA: TGTGCCGGTCCGTTCGGCTCTGGAAACACCATATATTTT

V: TRBV12-3/TRBV12-4
D: TRBD1
size: many
J: TRBJ2-7
CDR3: CASSLRTGPYEQYF
DNA: TGTGCCAGCAGTTTACGGACAGGACCCTACGAGCAGTACTTC

V: TRBV6-5
D: -
size: many
J: TRBJ1-5
CDR3: CASSYMGYQPQHF
DNA: TGTGCCAGCAGTTACATGGGGTATCAGCCCCAGCATTTT

V: TRBV6-5
D: -
size: -
J: TRBJ2-2
CDR3: CASSFARGPIGTGELFF
DNA: TGTGCCAGCAGTTTTGCGAGGGGCCCGATAGGTACCGGGGAGCTGTTTTTT

V: TRBV12-5
D: TRBD2
size: many
J: TRBJ2-3
CDR3: CASGTGTSGDTDTQYF
DNA: TGTGCTAGTGGCACCGGGACTAGCGGAGATACAGATACGCAGTATTTT

V: TRBV7-8
D: -
size: many
J: TRBJ1-5
CDR3: CASSLSVSRARQPQHF
DNA: TGTGCCAGCAGCTTAAGTGTCTCCAGGGCTCGTCAGCCCCAGCATTTT

V: TRBV7-9
D: TRBD1
size: -
J: TRBJ2-5
CDR3: CASSGTGRETQYF
DNA: TGTGCCAGCTCCGGGACAGGGCGAGAGACCCAGTACTTC

V: TRBV27
D: -
size: -
J: TRBJ2-7
CDR3: CASRIHGDFATYEQYF
DNA: TGTGCCAGCAGAATTCACGGGGACTTCGCCACCTACGAGCAGTACTTC

V: TRBV5-1
D: -
size: many
J: TRBJ1-2
CDR3: CASSLAAGQGSGYTF
DNA: TGCGCCAGCAGCTTGGCCGCGGGGCAGGGCAGTGGCTACACCTTC

V: TRBV7-2
D: -
size: many
J: TRBJ2-2
CDR3: CASSLTHDFTGELFF
DNA: TGTGCCAGCAGCTTAACCCACGACTTCACCGGGGAGCTGTTTTTT

V: TRBV12-3/TRBV12-4
D: -
size: many
J: TRBJ2-2
CDR3: CASRGFAELFF
DNA: TGTGCCAGCAGAGGGTTCGCGGAGCTGTTTTTT